Sequencing of this T cell receptor (beta chain) was carried out in a study of blood T cell repertoires in COVID-19. This clone has at least ten counts. Other DNA sequences of this sample code for an identical CDR3. The repertoire was sequenced with immunoSEQ multiplex PCR; TCRdb's copy has only in-frame clones and lacks some. The sample has 240,000 or so clones, roughly 77% seen once. The germline V gene has CDR1 LGHNT and CDR2 FRNRAP. V shed 1 base and J 0 bases; nucleotides not matched to a gene: 0. This CDR3 has 15 residues. Sequencing was carried out using peripheral blood. This TCR derives from an elderly woman with acute or convalescent COVID-19. The chain uses TRBV12-5 and TRBJ1-3; the match to TRBD1 covers 7 bases. CDR3 amino acids: CASGLGTGSGNTIYF. As DNA, the CDR3 is TGTGCTAGTGGTTTGGGGACAGGCTCTGGAAACACCATATATTTT. Full variable domain (outside the CDR3, taken from reference TRBV12-5 and TRBJ1-3): DARVTQTPRHKVTEMGQEVTMRCQPILGHNTVFWYRQTMMQGLELLAYFRNRAPLDDSGMPKDRFSAEMPDATLATLKIQPSEPRDSAVYFCASGLGTGSGNTIYFGEGSWLTVV.